Sequencing of this T cell receptor beta chain was carried out in a study of blood T cells in healthy people across ages. This clonotype was picked up a small number of times. A sample-barcoded 5' primer and a J-beta primer mix were used in a second PCR of roughly 7 to 12 cycles. Via MiXCR, TCRdb re-called the 5' RACE reads, giving one row per CDR3 protein. The data show hundreds of thousands of distinct CDR3 sequences, with 47% seen just once and approximately 25% held by the top ten. Trimming pared 4 bases from V and 6 bases from J, leaving 12 bases between. Per the germline V gene, CDR1 is LGHDT and CDR2 is YNNKEL (reference sequence). The CDR3 contains 13 residues.

This TCR came from a man older than 75 in good health. The chain has TRBV3-1 and TRBJ1-2; no reliable D call. The sequenced material came from blood. CDR3 in amino acids: CASSRHESDGYTF. The CDR3 DNA follows: TGTGCCAGCAGCCGTCATGAGTCGGATGGCTACACCTTC.